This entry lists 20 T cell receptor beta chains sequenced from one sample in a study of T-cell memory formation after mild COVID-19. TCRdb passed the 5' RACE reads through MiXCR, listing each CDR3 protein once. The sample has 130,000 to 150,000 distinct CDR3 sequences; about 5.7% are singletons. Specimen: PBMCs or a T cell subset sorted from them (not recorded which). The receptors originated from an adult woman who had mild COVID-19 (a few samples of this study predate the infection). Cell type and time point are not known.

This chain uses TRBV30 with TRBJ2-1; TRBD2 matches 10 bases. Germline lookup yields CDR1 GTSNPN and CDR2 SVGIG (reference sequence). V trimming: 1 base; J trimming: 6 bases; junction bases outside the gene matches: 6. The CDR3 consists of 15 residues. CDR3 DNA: TGTGCCTGGAGTGACAGAGGACTAGCGGTCAATGAGCAGTTCTTC. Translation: CAWSDRGLAVNEQFF.

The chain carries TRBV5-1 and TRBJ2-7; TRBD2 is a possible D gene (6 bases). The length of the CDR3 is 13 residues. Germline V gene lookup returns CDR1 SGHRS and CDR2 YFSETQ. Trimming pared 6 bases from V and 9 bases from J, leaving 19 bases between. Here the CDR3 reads CASTRNRETRQYF. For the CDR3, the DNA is TGCGCCAGCACCAGGAACCGGGAGACGAGGCAGTACTTC.

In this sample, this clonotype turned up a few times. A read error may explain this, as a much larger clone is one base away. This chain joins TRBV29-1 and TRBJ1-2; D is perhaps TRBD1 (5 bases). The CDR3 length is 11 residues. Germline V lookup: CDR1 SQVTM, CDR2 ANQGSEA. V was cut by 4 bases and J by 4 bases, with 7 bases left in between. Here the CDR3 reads CSVGRAYGYTF. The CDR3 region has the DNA TGCAGCGTTGGCAGGGCCTATGGCTACACCTTC.

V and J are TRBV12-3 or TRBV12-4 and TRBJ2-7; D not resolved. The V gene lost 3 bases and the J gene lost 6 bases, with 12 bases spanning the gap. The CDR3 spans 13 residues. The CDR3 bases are TGTGCCAGCAGTTTCAATGGCGGTTCCGAGCAGTACTTC. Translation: CASSFNGGSEQYF.

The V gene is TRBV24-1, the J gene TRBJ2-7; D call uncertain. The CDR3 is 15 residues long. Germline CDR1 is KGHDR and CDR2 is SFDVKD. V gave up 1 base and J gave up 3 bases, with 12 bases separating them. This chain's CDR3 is CATSDFGQERYEQYF. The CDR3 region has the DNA TGTGCCACCAGTGATTTCGGGCAGGAGCGCTACGAGCAGTACTTC.

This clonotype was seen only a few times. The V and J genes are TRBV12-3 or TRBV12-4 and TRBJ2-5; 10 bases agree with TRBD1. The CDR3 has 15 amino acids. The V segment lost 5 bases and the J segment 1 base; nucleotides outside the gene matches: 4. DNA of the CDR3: TGTGCCAGCAGTCCCGGGACAGGGGCCCAAGAGACCCAGTACTTC. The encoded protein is CASSPGTGAQETQYF.

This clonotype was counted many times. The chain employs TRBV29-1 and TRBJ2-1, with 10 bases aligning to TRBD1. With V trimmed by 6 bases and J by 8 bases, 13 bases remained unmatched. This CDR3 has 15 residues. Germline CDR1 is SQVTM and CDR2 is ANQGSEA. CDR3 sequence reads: CSVLSDRGFFYEQFF. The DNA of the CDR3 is TGCAGCGTCCTATCGGACAGGGGGTTTTTCTATGAGCAGTTCTTC.

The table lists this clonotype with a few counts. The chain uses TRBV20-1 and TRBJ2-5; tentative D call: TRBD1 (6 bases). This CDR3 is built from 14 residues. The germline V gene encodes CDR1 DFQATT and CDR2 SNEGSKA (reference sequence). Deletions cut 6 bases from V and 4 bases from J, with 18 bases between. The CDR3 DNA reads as TGCAGTGCAAATACAGGGAGATTTAGAGAGACCCAGTACTTC. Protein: CSANTGRFRETQYF.

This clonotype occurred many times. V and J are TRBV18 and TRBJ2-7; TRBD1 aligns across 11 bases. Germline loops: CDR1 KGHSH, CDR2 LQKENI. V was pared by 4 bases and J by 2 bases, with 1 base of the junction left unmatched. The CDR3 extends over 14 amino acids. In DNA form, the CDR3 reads TGTGCCAGCTCACTGGACAGGGGGCCCTACGAGCAGTACTTC. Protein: CASSLDRGPYEQYF. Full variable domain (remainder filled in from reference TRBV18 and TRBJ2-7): NAGVMQNPRHLVRRRGQEARLRCSPMKGHSHVYWYRQLPEEGLKFMVYLQKENIIDESGMPKERFSAEFPKEGPSILRIQQVVRGDSAAYFCASSLDRGPYEQYFGPGTRLTVT.

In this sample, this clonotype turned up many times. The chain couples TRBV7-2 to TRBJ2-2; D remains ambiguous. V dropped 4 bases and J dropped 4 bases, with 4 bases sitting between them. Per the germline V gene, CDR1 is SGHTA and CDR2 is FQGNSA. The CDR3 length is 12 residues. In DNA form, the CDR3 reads TGTGCCAGCAGCTCCTTCACCGGGGAGCTGTTTTTT. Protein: CASSSFTGELFF. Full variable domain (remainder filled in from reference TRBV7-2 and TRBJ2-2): GAGVSQSPSNKVTEKGKDVELRCDPISGHTALYWYRQSLGQGLEFLIYFQGNSAPDKSGLPSDRFSAERTGGSVSTLTIQRTQQEDSAVYLCASSSFTGELFFGEGSRLTVL.

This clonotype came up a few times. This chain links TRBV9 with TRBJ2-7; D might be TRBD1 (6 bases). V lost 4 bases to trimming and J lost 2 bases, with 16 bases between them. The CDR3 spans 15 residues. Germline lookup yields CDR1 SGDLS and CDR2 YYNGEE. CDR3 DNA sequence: TGTGCCAGCAGCACCTTTGGACAGCCCCCCTACGAGCAGTACTTC. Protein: CASSTFGQPPYEQYF.

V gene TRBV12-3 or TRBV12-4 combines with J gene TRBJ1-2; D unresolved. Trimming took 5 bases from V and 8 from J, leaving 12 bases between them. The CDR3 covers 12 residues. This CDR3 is CASSPSMGGYTF. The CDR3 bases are TGTGCCAGCAGTCCCAGTATGGGGGGCTACACCTTC.

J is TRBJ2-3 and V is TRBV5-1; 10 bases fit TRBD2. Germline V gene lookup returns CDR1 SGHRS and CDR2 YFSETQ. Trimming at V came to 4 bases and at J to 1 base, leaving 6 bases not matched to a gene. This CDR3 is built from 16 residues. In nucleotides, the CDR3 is TGCGCCAGCAGCACGTCAGCGGGGGGGCGCACAGATACGCAGTATTTT. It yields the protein CASSTSAGGRTDTQYF.

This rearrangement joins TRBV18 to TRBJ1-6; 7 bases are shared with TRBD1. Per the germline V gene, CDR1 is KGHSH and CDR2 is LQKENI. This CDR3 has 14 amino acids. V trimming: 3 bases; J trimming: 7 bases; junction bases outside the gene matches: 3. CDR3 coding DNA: TGTGCCAGCTCACCCGGGACAGTAAATTCACCCCTCCACTTT. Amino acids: CASSPGTVNSPLHF.

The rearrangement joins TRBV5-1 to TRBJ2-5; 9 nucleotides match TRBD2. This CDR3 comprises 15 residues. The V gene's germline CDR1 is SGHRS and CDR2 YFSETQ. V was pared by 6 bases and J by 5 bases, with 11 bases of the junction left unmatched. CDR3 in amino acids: CASKVGAGGAETQYF. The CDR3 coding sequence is TGCGCCAGCAAGGTCGGCGCGGGGGGGGCGGAGACCCAGTACTTC.

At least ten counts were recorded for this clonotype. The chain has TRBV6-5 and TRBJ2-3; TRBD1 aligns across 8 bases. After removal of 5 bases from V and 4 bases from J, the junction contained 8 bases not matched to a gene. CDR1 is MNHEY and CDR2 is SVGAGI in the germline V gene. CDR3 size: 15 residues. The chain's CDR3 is CASSTTGGRSDTQYF. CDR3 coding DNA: TGTGCCAGCAGTACTACAGGGGGTCGTTCAGATACGCAGTATTTT.

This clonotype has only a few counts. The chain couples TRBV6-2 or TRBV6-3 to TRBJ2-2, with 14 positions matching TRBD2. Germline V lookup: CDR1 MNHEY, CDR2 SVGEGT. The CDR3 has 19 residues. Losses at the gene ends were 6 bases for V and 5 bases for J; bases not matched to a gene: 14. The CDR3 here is CASSPSGTSGSWWTGELFF. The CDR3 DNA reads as TGTGCCAGCAGCCCCTCGGGGACTAGCGGGAGTTGGTGGACCGGGGAGCTGTTTTTT.

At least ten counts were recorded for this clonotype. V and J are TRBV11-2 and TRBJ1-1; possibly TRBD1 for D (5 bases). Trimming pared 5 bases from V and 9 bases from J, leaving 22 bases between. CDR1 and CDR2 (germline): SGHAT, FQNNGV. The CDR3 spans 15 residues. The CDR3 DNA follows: TGTGCCAGCAGCACAGAAACCGGGACTCCTGGGAAAGCTTTCTTT. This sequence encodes CASSTETGTPGKAFF.

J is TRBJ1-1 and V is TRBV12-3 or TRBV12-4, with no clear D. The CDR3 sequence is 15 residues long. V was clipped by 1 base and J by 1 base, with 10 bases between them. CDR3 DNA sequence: TGTGCCAGCAGTTTAGGGGCACCCCCGAACACTGAAGCTTTCTTT. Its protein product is CASSLGAPPNTEAFF.

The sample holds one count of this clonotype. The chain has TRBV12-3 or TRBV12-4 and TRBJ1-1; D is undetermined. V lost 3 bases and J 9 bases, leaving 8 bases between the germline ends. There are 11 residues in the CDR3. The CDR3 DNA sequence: TGTGCCAGCAGTTTTTCTTCGAAAGCTTTCTTT. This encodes CASSFSSKAFF.